The clone carrying this T cell receptor (beta chain) was picked up a small number of times. The CDR3 contains 15 residues. Between the trimmed V and J ends, which lost 0 bases and 7 bases, there was a span of 13 bases. CDR1 is MRHNA, CDR2 SNTAGT, per germline. MiXCR, run by TCRdb on the reads, gives a single entry per CDR3 protein. Among 2,000 to 2,500 distinct CDR3 sequences listed, roughly 6.8% were seen once. The data originate from a study of type 1 regulatory T cells. Study context: T-allo10 is an in vitro-generated, Tr1-enriched CD4 T cell product specific for alloantigen.

This sequence joins TRBV6-4 and TRBJ2-1, with D possibly matching TRBD2 (6 bases). Specimen: CD4+ T cells, either the whole sample or a sorted fraction (not recorded which). This receptor was taken from a human donor in good health. The CDR3 DNA follows: TGTGCCAGCAGTGACTCCGGGGCGGGGCGGAATGAGCAGTTCTTC. Translation: CASSDSGAGRNEQFF.